This passage covers 27 T cell receptor beta chains from one sample sequenced in a study of shared clonotypes between healthy human individuals. Using immunoSEQ multiplex PCR, the repertoire was profiled, and TCRdb retains in-frame clones only, with some absent. Of a few million clones in the sample, around 94% were seen once. Input material: naive CD4+ T cells sorted from blood. Specified subset: CD45RA+ positively selected. Receptor source: a man younger than 35 in good health.

CDR3 in amino acids: CASSLEGGRGPNEQFF. The CDR3 bases are TGTGCCAGCAGCTTAGAGGGGGGGAGAGGTCCCAATGAGCAGTTCTTC. The V and J genes are TRBV7-2 and TRBJ2-1; D is possibly TRBD2 (7 bases). CDR3 size: 16 residues. The V end was cut by 1 base, the J end by 6 bases, with 16 bases between. The germline gives CDR1 SGHTA, CDR2 FQGNSA.

With respect to this clone: This same CDR3 is encoded by further DNA sequences in the sample. The chain uses TRBV2 and TRBJ2-1; TRBD2 agrees at 8 bases. In germline, CDR1 is SNHLY, CDR2 FYNNEI. The CDR3 is made up of 15 amino acids. The junction had 7 bases not matched to a gene; V was cut back by 6 bases and J by 3 bases. The CDR3 DNA sequence: TGTGCCAGCAGGGGTCTGGCGGGAGGCTACAATGAGCAGTTCTTC. It translates to CASRGLAGGYNEQFF.

This chain links TRBV4-3 with TRBJ1-3; D might be TRBD1 (5 bases). The CDR3 has 15 residues. Trimming stripped 2 bases from V and 8 bases from J, with 16 bases between. Germline CDR1 and CDR2: LGHNA and YSLEER. CDR3 residues: CASSQLRGPPDTIYF. CDR3 coding DNA: TGCGCCAGCAGCCAATTAAGGGGCCCTCCAGACACCATATATTTT.

The chain has TRBV6-5 and TRBJ1-4; no firm D call. Germline CDR1 is MNHEY and CDR2 is SVGAGI. Trimming pared 6 bases from V and 0 bases from J, leaving 11 bases between. The CDR3 extends over 15 amino acids. Written as DNA, the CDR3 is TGTGCCAGCAGCACGGACTCTGCAACTAATGAAAAACTGTTTTTT. Protein product: CASSTDSATNEKLFF.

The chain links TRBV30 to TRBJ2-4; D is ambiguous. Trimming removed 2 bases from V and 3 bases from J, with 8 bases in between. Germline V gene lookup returns CDR1 GTSNPN and CDR2 SVGIG (reference sequence). CDR3 length: 13 amino acids. In DNA, the CDR3 is TGTGCCTGGAGTTTGGTGGTCAAAAACATTCAGTACTTC. This codes for CAWSLVVKNIQYF.

The chain has TRBV19 and TRBJ2-3; D may be TRBD1 (6 bases). Trimming left V 6 bases short and J 6 bases short, with 13 bases between. Germline CDR1 reads LNHDA; CDR2 reads SQIVND (reference sequence). This CDR3 is 13 amino acids long. As DNA, the CDR3 is TGTGCCAGTAGCAGCTCTACAGGGGATACGCAGTATTTT. This sequence encodes CASSSSTGDTQYF.

This chain links TRBV14 with TRBJ1-6; no clear D gene. In germline, CDR1 is SGHDN, CDR2 FVKESK. This CDR3 spans 12 amino acids. V lost 1 base to trimming and J lost 15 bases, with 10 bases between them. The CDR3 here is CASSQVSTFLHF. The CDR3 nucleotides are TGTGCCAGCAGCCAAGTCTCCACCTTCCTCCACTTT.

The J gene is TRBJ1-6, the V gene TRBV18, with unresolved D. CDR1 KGHSH and CDR2 LQKENI come from the germline V gene. V was trimmed by 0 bases and J by 7 bases, leaving 7 bases between them. This CDR3 comprises 14 residues. In DNA form, the CDR3 reads TGTGCCAGCTCACCACCCGGGCCCAATTCACCCCTCCACTTT. This codes for CASSPPGPNSPLHF.

This clone showed up just once. V is TRBV11-2 and J is TRBJ1-6; the D gene is possibly TRBD1 (6 bases). Between the trimmed V and J ends, which lost 5 bases and 1 base, there was a span of 18 bases. Germline-derived CDR1 and CDR2 are SGHAT and FQNNGV. This CDR3 is 18 amino acids long. CDR3 DNA sequence: TGTGCCAGCAGCCGAGGGCCGCAGGGGAATTCCTATAATTCACCCCTCCACTTT. This sequence encodes CASSRGPQGNSYNSPLHF.

The V and J genes are TRBV7-9 and TRBJ1-6; D is possibly TRBD1 (6 bases). The CDR3 length is 16 residues. Germline CDR1 is SEHNR and CDR2 is FQNEAQ (reference sequence). The germline V and J ends were trimmed by 4 bases and 8 bases, with 18 bases remaining between them. The CDR3 region is CASSSRSAGVYSPLHF. Written as DNA, the CDR3 is TGTGCCAGCAGCTCCCGGTCGGCAGGGGTCTATTCACCCCTCCACTTT.

This sequence joins TRBV7-2 and TRBJ2-5, with D perhaps assigned TRBD1 or TRBD2 (6 bases each). The assigned J gene may be wrong: the sequence end matches TRBJ2-7 better. There are 15 residues in the CDR3. From germline, CDR1 is SGHTA and CDR2 FQGNSA. As DNA, the CDR3 is TGTGCCAGCAGCTTAGAACGGGGGCCCCCCTACGAGCAGTACTTC. The encoded protein is CASSLERGPPYEQYF.

CDR3 coding DNA: TGTGCCAGCAGCTTAGGTATCCACGAGCAGTACTTC. Its translation: CASSLGIHEQYF. This sequence joins TRBV7-2 and TRBJ2-7; D is unclear. This CDR3 has 12 residues. Trimming removed 1 base from V and 5 bases from J, with 6 bases in between. Germline assignment: CDR1 SGHTA and CDR2 FQGNSA.

J is TRBJ1-4 and V is TRBV28; D gene unclear. Germline CDR1 reads MDHEN; CDR2 reads SYDVKM. This CDR3 has 15 residues. Trimming removed 5 bases from V and 7 bases from J, with 17 bases in between. As DNA, the CDR3 is TGTGCCAGCAGTGCCCTAAGGGTAGTAGGTGAAAAACTGTTTTTT. Encoded protein: CASSALRVVGEKLFF.

The rearrangement links TRBV11-3 to TRBJ2-5; D possibly corresponds to TRBD2 (7 bases). V gave up 6 bases and J gave up 3 bases, with 23 bases separating them. Germline V gene lookup returns CDR1 SGHNT and CDR2 YENEEA. This CDR3 is built from 17 residues. CDR3 sequence: CASRPRGWGLCEETQYF. The CDR3 bases are TGTGCCAGCAGGCCCAGGGGCTGGGGACTATGCGAAGAGACCCAGTACTTC.

Regarding this clone: Other DNA variants within this sample encode the same CDR3. The V gene is TRBV5-1, the J gene TRBJ2-3, with unresolved D. This CDR3 region has 12 residues. V was trimmed by 2 bases and J by 2 bases, leaving 3 bases between them. Per germline, CDR1 SGHRS and CDR2 YFSETQ. The CDR3 nucleotides are TGCGCCAGCAGCTTAGTCACAGATACGCAGTATTTT. As protein: CASSLVTDTQYF.

The genes are TRBV9 and TRBJ2-1, with D perhaps given as TRBD1 or TRBD2 (5 bases each). The germline V gene encodes CDR1 SGDLS and CDR2 YYNGEE. CDR3 length: 16 residues. The germline V and J ends were trimmed by 0 bases and 0 bases, with 10 bases remaining between them. CDR3 nucleotides: TGTGCCAGCAGCGTAGGTCAAGGGACCTCCTACAATGAGCAGTTCTTC. This gives the protein CASSVGQGTSYNEQFF.

This clone occurred a few times. This chain uses TRBV7-2 with TRBJ1-1; no clear D gene. V lost 5 bases, J lost 2 bases, and 15 bases lay in between. Germline lookup yields CDR1 SGHTA and CDR2 FQGNSA. This CDR3 region has 15 residues. The DNA of the CDR3 is TGTGCCAGCAGCGTCCCAACGACGGTAAACACTGAAGCTTTCTTT. As protein: CASSVPTTVNTEAFF.

The gene calls are TRBV6-5 and TRBJ2-3, with 10 bases that match TRBD2. The CDR3 runs to 14 residues. The V segment lost 6 bases and the J segment 8 bases; nucleotides outside the gene matches: 8. CDR1 is MNHEY, CDR2 SVGAGI, per germline. The CDR3 coding sequence is TGTGCCAGCAGCATAGCGGGGGGCCGGGCTACGCAGTATTTT. It translates to CASSIAGGRATQYF.

The gene calls are TRBV6-6 and TRBJ1-4; 7 nucleotides align to TRBD1. V trimming: 10 bases; J trimming: 3 bases; junction bases outside the gene matches: 11. The germline V gene has CDR1 MNHNY and CDR2 SVGAGI (reference sequence). This CDR3 has 15 residues. This CDR3 is CATRLITGANEKLFF. CDR3 DNA sequence: TGTGCCACTCGACTAATTACAGGGGCTAATGAAAAACTGTTTTTT.

The V gene is TRBV6-6, the J gene TRBJ2-5; D is possibly TRBD2 (5 bases). Between the trimmed V and J ends, which lost 5 bases and 5 bases, there was a span of 12 bases. CDR1 is MNHNY, CDR2 SVGAGI, per germline (reference sequence). The CDR3 is made up of 13 amino acids. In DNA, the CDR3 is TGTGCCAGCAGTATGCAGCGGTCGGAGACCCAGTACTTC. Encoded protein: CASSMQRSETQYF.

The V call is TRBV5-4, the J call TRBJ2-1; 8 bases align to TRBD2. Losses at the gene ends were 4 bases for V and 2 bases for J; bases not matched to a gene: 5. CDR1 and CDR2 (germline): SGHNT, YYREEE (reference sequence). The CDR3 is 15 residues long. CDR3 region: CASSQTSEAYNEQFF. The CDR3 DNA follows: TGTGCCAGCAGCCAGACTAGCGAGGCCTACAATGAGCAGTTCTTC.

The chain links TRBV28 to TRBJ1-1, with D perhaps matching TRBD1 (5 bases). The CDR3 runs to 14 residues. Germline CDR1 and CDR2: MDHEN and SYDVKM. Trimming shortened V by 2 bases and J by 6 bases, and 13 bases separated the two germline ends. The CDR3 loop is CASSLGHTGAEAFF. CDR3 DNA sequence: TGTGCCAGCAGTTTAGGCCACACGGGGGCTGAAGCTTTCTTT.

The chain combines TRBV6-5 with TRBJ1-3, with a tentative D call TRBD1 (6 bases). V lost 6 bases and J lost 2, with 11 bases in between. Germline values: CDR1 MNHEY, CDR2 SVGAGI. The CDR3 is 14 residues long. This CDR3 reads CASRPQGTGNTIYF. CDR3 nucleotides: TGTGCCAGCAGACCACAGGGAACTGGAAACACCATATATTTT.

The genes are TRBV18 and TRBJ2-1; 7 bases agree with TRBD2. The CDR3 sequence is 16 residues long. Germline V CDR1 and CDR2: KGHSH, LQKENI. V lost 4 bases and J lost 6; bases outside the gene matches: 12. The DNA for the CDR3 is TGTGCCAGCTCACTAACCTCCGCGGGAGTCCTCAATGAGCAGTTCTTC. Translating it yields CASSLTSAGVLNEQFF.

This clone occurred once. Within the sample, other DNA sequences also encode this same CDR3. The chain joins TRBV10-3 to TRBJ2-5, with D perhaps TRBD2 (6 bases). Germline loops: CDR1 ENHRY, CDR2 SYGVKD. There are 14 residues in the CDR3. The V end lost 3 bases, the J end lost 5 bases, and 13 bases lay between the germline ends. The CDR3 DNA reads as TGTGCCATCAGTGAATCTGCTCGGGGGGAGACCCAGTACTTC. Translation: CAISESARGETQYF.

Details on this clone: The junction shows a germline mismatch at one end, possibly a read error. This sequence joins TRBV11-2 and TRBJ1-4; D ambiguous. The CDR3 has 15 residues. Germline V gene lookup returns CDR1 SGHAT and CDR2 FQNNGV. CDR3 loop: CASSLDGNFNEKLFF. The DNA for the CDR3 is TGTGCCAGCAGCCTAGACGGAAACTTTAATGAAAAACTGTTTTTT.

V and J are TRBV18 and TRBJ2-7; D is unclear. Germline V gene data show CDR1 as KGHSH and CDR2 as LQKENI. The V gene lost 0 bases and the J gene lost 3 bases, with 9 bases spanning the gap. CDR3 length equals 14 residues. The chain's CDR3 is CASSPPSEIYEQYF. The CDR3 DNA is TGTGCCAGCTCACCACCGTCGGAGATCTACGAGCAGTACTTC.